Listed below are T cell receptor beta chains from one sample, sequenced in a study of blood T cell repertoires in COVID-19. Some clones are missing from TCRdb's copy, which holds only in-frame ones; the method was immunoSEQ multiplex PCR. The repertoire holds about 65,000 clones, roughly 85% seen once, with over 40% in the top ten. Sequencing was carried out using peripheral blood. Every receptor here comes from a human donor in a cohort sampled during active COVID-19. The conserved cysteine and the conserved F or W are not part of the CDR3 here. Each record gives: V gene, CDR3 protein.

>TRBV30
AWSDALLAGNTDTQY
>TRBV4-2
ASSQDYFGGGVAGELF
>TRBV19
ASIPGDRGSNQPQH
>TRBV6-5
ASSPGVGQGYGYT
>TRBV2
ASSETSGGTDTQY
>TRBV15
ATSQGLYNEQF
>TRBV30
AWSEDRGYEQY
>TRBV6-1
ASSELAGGLNEQF
>TRBV20-1
SASRLAGGKETQY
>TRBV6-5
ASSYTGQGAEAF
>TRBV19
ASTMDRRQNNEQF
>TRBV18
ASSPPIAEETQY
>TRBV28
ASSLIGGAGNQPQH
>TRBV7-2
ASSSEGEKLF